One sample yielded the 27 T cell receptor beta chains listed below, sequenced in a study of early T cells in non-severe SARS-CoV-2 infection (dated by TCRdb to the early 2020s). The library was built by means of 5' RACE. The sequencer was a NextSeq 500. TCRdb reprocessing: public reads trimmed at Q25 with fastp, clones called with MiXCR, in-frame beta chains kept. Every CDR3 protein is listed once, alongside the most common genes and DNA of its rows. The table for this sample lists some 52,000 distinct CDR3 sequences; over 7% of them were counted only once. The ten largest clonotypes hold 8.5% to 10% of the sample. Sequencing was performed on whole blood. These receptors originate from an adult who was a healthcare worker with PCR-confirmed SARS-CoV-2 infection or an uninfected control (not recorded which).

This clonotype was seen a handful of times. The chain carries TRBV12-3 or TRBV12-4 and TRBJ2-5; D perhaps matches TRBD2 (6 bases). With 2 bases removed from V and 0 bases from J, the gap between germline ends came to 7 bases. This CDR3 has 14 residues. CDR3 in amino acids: CASSLRDYQETQYF. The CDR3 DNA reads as TGTGCCAGCAGTTTAAGGGACTACCAAGAGACCCAGTACTTC.

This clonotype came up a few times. Here the CDR3 DNA reads TGTGCAAGTCGCTTAGTCGGGACAGCCTACGAGCAGTACTTC. Its translation is CASRLVGTAYEQYF. The rearrangement joins TRBV12-2 to TRBJ2-7; TRBD1 reflects the table's D call only, with no check against the DNA. TRBV12-2 is recorded as a pseudogene. CDR3 size: 14 residues.

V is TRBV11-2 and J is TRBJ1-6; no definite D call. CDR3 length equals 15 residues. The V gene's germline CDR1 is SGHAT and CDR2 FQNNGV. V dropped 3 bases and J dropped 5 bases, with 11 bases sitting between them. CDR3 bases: TGTGCCAGCAGCTTGGCGAGACTTGATAATTCACCCCTCCACTTT. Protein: CASSLARLDNSPLHF.

As DNA, the CDR3 is TGTGCCAGCTCCCCTCTGGGGGTCTCATCAGAAGCTTTCTTT. It codes for CASSPLGVSSEAFF. The V call is TRBV18, the J call TRBJ1-1; possible D gene TRBD1, 5 bases. The CDR3 has 14 residues. Germline lookup yields CDR1 KGHSH and CDR2 LQKENI. Trimming took 6 bases from V and 8 from J, leaving 19 bases between them.

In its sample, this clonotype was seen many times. The CDR3 sequence: CASGLGGTYEQYF. CDR3 in DNA: TGTGCCAGCGGCCTAGGGGGGACCTACGAGCAGTACTTC. The V call is TRBV11-2, the J call TRBJ2-7, with D perhaps given as TRBD1 or TRBD2 (6 bases each). The CDR3 is made up of 13 amino acids. Deletions cut 8 bases from V and 2 bases from J, with 13 bases between. Germline V gives CDR1 SGHAT, CDR2 FQNNGV.

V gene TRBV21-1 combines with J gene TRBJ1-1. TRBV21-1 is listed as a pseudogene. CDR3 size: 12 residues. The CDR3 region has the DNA TGTGCCAGCAGGCTGCCGAACACTGAAGCTTTCTTT. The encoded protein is CASRLPNTEAFF.

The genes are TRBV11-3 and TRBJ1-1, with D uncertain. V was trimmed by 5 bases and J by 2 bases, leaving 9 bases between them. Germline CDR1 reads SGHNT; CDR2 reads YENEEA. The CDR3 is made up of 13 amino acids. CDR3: CASSPSENTEAFF. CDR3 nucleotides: TGTGCCAGCAGCCCTTCAGAAAACACTGAAGCTTTCTTT.

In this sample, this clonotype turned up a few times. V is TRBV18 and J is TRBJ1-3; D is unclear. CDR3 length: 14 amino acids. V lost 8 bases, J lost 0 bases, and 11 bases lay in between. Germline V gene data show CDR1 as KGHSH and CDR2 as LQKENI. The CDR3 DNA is TGTGCCAGCAGTGGCAGCTTCTCTGGAAACACCATATATTTT. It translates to CASSGSFSGNTIYF.

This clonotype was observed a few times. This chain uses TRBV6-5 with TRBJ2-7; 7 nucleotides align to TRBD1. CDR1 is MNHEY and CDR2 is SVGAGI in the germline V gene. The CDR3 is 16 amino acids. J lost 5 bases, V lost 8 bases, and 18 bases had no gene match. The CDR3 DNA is TGTGCCAGCCAGTTAAAGGGGGCGCTTGCTATCGACGAGCAGTACTTC. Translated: CASQLKGALAIDEQYF.

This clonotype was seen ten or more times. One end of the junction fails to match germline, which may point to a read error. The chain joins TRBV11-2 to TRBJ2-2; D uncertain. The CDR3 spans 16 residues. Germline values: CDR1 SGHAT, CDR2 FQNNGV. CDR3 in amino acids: CTSSLDKRVGTGELFF. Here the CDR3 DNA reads TGTACCAGCAGCTTAGACAAACGGGTCGGGACCGGGGAGCTGTTTTTT.

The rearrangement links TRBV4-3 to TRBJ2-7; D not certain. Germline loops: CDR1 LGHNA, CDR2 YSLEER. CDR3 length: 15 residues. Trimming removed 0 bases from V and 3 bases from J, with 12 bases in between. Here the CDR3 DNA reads TGCGCCAGCAGCCAAGATCGGTGGGTAGTCTACGAGCAGTACTTC. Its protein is CASSQDRWVVYEQYF.

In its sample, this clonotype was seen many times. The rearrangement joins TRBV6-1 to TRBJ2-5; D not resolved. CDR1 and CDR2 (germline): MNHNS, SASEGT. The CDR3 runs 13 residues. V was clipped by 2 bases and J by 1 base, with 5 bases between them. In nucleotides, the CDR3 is TGTGCCAGCAGTGAACTCCCCCAAGAGACCCAGTACTTC. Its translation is CASSELPQETQYF.

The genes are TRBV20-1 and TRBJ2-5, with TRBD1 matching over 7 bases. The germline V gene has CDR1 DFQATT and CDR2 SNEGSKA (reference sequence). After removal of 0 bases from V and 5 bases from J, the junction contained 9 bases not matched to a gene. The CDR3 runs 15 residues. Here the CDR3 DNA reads TGCAGTGCTAGAGATATCTTTAAGGGACAGGAGACCCAGTACTTC. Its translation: CSARDIFKGQETQYF.

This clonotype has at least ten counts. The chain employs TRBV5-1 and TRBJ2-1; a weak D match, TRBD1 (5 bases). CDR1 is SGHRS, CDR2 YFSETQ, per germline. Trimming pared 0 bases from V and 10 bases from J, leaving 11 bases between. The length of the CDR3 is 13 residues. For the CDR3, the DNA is TGCGCCAGCAGCTTGGGACAGCTGTTGGAGCAGTTCTTC. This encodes CASSLGQLLEQFF. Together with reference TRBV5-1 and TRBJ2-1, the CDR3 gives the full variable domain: KAGVTQTPRYLIKTRGQQVTLSCSPISGHRSVSWYQQTPGQGLQFLFEYFSETQRNKGNFPGRFSGRQFSNSRSEMNVSTLELGDSALYLCASSLGQLLEQFFGPGTRLTVL.

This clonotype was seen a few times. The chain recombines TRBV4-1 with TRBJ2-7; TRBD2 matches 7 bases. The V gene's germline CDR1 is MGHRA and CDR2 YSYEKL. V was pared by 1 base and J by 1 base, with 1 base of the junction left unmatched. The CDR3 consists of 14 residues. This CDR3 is CASSQGEGSYEQYF. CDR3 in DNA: TGCGCCAGCAGCCAAGGGGAGGGATCCTACGAGCAGTACTTC.

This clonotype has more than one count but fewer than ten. The CDR3 region has the DNA TGTGCCAGCAGTTACTGGACTCTCCAAGGGGGGACCCAGTACTTC. This encodes CASSYWTLQGGTQYF. The chain links TRBV6-6 to TRBJ2-5; D is possibly TRBD1 (6 bases). The length of the CDR3 is 15 residues. Trimming took 1 base from V and 7 from J, leaving 16 bases between them. Germline V gene lookup returns CDR1 MNHNY and CDR2 SVGAGI (reference sequence).

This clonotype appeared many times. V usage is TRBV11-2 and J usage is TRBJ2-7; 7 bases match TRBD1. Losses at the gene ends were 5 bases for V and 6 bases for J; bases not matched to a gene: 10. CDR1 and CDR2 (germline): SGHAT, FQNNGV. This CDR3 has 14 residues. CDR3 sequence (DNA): TGTGCCAGCAGCCTCGACAGGGCGGGCCTCGAGCAGTACTTC. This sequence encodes CASSLDRAGLEQYF.

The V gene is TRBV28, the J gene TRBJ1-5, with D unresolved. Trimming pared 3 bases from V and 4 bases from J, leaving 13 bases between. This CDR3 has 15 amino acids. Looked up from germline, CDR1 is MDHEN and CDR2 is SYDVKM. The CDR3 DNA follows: TGTGCCAGCAGTTTTACGGGTAGAGGGAATCAGCCCCAGCATTTT. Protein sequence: CASSFTGRGNQPQHF.

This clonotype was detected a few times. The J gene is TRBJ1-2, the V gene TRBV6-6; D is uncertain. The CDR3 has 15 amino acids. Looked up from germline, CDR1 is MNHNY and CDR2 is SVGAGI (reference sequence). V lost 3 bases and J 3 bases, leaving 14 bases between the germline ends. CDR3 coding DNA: TGTGCCAGCAGTTATAGCCATATGGGCTACTATGGCTACACCTTC. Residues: CASSYSHMGYYGYTF.

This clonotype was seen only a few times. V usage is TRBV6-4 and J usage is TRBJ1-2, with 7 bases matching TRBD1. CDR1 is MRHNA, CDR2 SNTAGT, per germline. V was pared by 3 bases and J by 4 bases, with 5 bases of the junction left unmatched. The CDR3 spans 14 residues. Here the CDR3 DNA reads TGTGCCAGCAGTGATTATGCAGGGGGCTATGGCTACACCTTC. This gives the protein CASSDYAGGYGYTF.

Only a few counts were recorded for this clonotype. The CDR3: CASSTDRGQAGGYTF. The CDR3 DNA reads TGTGCCAGCAGCACGGACAGGGGGCAAGCAGGAGGCTACACCTTC. The chain links TRBV11-2 to TRBJ1-2, with 11 bases aligning to TRBD1. This CDR3 contains 15 residues. V lost 5 bases to trimming and J lost 8 bases; unmatched junction nucleotides: 10. From germline, CDR1 is SGHAT and CDR2 FQNNGV.

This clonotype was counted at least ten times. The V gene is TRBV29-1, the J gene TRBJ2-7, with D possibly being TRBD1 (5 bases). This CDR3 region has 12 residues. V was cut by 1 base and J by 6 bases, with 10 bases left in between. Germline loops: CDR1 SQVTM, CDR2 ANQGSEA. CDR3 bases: TGCAGCGTTGAAGTGGTAGGGGTCGAGCAGTACTTC. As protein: CSVEVVGVEQYF.

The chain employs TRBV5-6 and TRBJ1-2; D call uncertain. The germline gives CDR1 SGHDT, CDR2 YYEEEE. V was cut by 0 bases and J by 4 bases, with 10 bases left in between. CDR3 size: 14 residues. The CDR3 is CASSLDGAPYGYTF. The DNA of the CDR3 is TGTGCCAGCAGCTTGGATGGCGCTCCCTATGGCTACACCTTC.

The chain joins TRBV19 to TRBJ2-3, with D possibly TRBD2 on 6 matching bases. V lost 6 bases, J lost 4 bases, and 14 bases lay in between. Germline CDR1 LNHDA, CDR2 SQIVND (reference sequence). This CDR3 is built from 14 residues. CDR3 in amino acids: CASREGRTADTQYF. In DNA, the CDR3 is TGTGCCAGTAGGGAGGGTCGGACGGCAGATACGCAGTATTTT.

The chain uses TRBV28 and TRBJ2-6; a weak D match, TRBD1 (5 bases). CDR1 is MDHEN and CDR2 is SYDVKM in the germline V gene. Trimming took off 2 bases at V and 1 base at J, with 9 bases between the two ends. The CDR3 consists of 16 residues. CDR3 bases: TGTGCCAGCAGTTTAATCGCAGGGTCTGGGGCCAACGTCCTGACTTTC. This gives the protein CASSLIAGSGANVLTF.

The CDR3 sequence: CASSQRLDADTQYF. In DNA, the CDR3 is TGTGCCAGCAGTCAGAGGCTAGATGCAGATACGCAGTATTTT. The chain has TRBV28 and TRBJ2-3; D gene ambiguous. This CDR3 is built from 14 residues. Between the trimmed V and J ends, which lost 5 bases and 4 bases, there was a span of 13 bases. Per the germline V gene, CDR1 is MDHEN and CDR2 is SYDVKM.

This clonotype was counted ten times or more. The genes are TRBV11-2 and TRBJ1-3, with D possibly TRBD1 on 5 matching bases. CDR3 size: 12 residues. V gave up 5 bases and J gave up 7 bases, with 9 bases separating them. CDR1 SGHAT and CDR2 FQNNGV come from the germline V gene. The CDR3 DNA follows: TGTGCCAGCAGCAGGACATCGAACACCATATATTTT. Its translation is CASSRTSNTIYF.